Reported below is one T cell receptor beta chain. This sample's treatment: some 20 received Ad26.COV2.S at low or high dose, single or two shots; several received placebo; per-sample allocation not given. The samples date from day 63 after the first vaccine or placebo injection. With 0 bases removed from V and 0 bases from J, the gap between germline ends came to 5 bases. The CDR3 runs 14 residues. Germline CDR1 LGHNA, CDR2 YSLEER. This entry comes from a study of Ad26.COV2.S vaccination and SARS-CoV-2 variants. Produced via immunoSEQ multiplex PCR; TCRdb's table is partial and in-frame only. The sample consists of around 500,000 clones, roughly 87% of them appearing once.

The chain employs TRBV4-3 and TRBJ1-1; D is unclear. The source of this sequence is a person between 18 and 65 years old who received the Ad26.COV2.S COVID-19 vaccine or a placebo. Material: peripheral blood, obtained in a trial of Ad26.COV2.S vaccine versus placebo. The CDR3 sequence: CASSQDGLNTEAFF. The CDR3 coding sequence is TGCGCCAGCAGCCAAGACGGACTGAACACTGAAGCTTTCTTT.